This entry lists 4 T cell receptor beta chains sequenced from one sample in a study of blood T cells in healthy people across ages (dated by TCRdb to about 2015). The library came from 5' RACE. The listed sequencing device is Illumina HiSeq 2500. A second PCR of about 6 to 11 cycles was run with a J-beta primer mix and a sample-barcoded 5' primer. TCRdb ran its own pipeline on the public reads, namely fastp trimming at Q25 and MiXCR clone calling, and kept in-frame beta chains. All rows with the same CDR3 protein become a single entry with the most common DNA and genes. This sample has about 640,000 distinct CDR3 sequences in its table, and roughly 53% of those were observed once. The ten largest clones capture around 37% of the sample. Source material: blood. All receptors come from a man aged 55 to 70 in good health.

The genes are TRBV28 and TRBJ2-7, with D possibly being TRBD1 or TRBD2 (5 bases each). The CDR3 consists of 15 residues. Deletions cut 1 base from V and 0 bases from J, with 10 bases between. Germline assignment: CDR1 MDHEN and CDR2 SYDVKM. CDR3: CASSLSGTNSYEQYF. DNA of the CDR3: TGTGCCAGCAGTTTATCCGGGACGAACTCCTACGAGCAGTACTTC.

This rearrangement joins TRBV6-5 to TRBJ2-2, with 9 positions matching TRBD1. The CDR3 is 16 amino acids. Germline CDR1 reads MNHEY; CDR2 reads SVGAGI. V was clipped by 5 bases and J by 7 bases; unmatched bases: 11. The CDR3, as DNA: TGTGCCAGCAGTCGAACAGGGGGCCGGGATAGCGGGGAGCTGTTTTTT. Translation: CASSRTGGRDSGELFF.

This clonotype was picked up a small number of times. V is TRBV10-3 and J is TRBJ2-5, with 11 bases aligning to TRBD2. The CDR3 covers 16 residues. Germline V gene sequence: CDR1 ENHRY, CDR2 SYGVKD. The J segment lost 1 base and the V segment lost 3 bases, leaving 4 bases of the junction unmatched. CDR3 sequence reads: CAISDPGTSGQETQYF. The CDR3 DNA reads TGTGCCATCAGTGATCCCGGGACTAGCGGCCAAGAGACCCAGTACTTC.

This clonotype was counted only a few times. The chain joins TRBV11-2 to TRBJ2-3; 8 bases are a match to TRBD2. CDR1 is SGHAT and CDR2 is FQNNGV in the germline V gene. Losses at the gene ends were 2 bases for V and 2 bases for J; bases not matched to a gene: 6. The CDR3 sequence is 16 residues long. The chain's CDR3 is CASSLRGAGDTDTQYF. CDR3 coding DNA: TGTGCCAGCAGCTTACGAGGAGCGGGGGACACAGATACGCAGTATTTT.